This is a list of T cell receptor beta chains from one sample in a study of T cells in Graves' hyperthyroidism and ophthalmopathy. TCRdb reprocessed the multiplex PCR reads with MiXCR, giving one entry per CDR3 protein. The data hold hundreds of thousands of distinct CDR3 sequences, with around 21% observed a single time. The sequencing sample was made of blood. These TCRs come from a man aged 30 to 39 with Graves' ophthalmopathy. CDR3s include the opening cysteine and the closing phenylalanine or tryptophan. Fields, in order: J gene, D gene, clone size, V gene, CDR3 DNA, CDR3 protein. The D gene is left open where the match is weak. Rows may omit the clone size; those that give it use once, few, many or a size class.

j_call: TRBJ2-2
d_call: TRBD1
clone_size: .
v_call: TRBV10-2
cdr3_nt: TGCGCCAGCAGACAAGGACAGGGATCTACCGGGGAGCTGTTTTTT
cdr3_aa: CASRQGQGSTGELFF

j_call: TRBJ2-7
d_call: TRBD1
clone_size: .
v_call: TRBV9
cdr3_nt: TGTGCCGGCAGTAGAAACCCCCCGGGACAGGGCCCCTACGAGCAGTACTTC
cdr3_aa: CAGSRNPPGQGPYEQYF

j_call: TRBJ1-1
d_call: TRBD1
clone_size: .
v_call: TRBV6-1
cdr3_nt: TGTGCCAACAATAAACTACAGGGGCTCACTGAAGCTTTCTTT
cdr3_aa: CANNKLQGLTEAFF

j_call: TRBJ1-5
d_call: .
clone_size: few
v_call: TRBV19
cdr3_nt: TGTGCCAGTGCTACGTCCAGCACAGTGTCCAATCAGCCCCAGCATTTT
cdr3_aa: CASATSSTVSNQPQHF

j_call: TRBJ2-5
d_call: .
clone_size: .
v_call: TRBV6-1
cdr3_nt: TGTGCCAGCAGGGGCCTCGAGCTCACAAGGGGAGAGACCCAGTACTTC
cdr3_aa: CASRGLELTRGETQYF

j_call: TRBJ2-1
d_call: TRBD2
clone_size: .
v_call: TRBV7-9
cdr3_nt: TGTGCCAGCAGCGCCCGCACGGGACTAGCGGGAGTGAGTGCCTACAATGAGCAGTTCTTC
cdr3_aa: CASSARTGLAGVSAYNEQFF

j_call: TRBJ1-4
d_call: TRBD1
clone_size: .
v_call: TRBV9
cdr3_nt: TGTGCCAGCACCGTGGGACAGGGCCATGAAAAACTGTTTTTT
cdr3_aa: CASTVGQGHEKLFF

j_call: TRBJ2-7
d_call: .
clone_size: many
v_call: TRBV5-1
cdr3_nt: TGCGCCAGCAGCTTGATGCAGGGAACCTACGAGCAGTACTTC
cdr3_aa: CASSLMQGTYEQYF

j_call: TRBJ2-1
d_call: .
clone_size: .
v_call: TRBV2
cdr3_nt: TGTGCCAGCACCCAATCGGAGGGGGAGCCAAATGAGCAGTTCTTC
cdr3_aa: CASTQSEGEPNEQFF

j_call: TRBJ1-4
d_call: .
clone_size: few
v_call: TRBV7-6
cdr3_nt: TGTGCCAGCAGCTGGGACGGGGGGAATGAAAAACTGTTTTTT
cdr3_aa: CASSWDGGNEKLFF

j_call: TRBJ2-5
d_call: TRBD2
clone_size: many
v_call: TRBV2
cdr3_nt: TGTGCCAGCAGTGGGACGGGCGGGAGAAGGGAGACCCAGTACTTC
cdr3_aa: CASSGTGGRRETQYF

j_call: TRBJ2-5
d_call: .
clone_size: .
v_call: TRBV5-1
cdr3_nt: TGCGCCAGCAGCGGCAGGGAAGAGACCCAGTACTTC
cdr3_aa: CASSGREETQYF

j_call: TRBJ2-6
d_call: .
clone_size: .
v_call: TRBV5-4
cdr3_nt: TGTGCCAGCAGCTTAGGACAGTTCTCTGGGGCCAACGTCCTGACTTTC
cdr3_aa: CASSLGQFSGANVLTF

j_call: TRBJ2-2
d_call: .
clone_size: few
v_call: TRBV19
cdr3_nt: TGTGCCACCCGATGGGGGTTGGCGAACACCGGGGAGCTGTTTTTT
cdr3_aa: CATRWGLANTGELFF

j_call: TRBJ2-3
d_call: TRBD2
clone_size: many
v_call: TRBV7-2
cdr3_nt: TGTGCCAGCAGCTTAGCCGGGTTGACTAGCGGAGGAGATACGCAGTATTTT
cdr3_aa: CASSLAGLTSGGDTQYF

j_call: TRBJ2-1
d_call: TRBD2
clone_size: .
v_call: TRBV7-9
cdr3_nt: TGTGCCAGCACCTCGGCCGGGGGGAGGGCTCAGTTCTTC
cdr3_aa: CASTSAGGRAQFF

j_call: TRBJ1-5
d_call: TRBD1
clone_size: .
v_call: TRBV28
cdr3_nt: TGTGCCAGCAGTTTCAGGGGGTTTAATCAGCCCCAGCATTTT
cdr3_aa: CASSFRGFNQPQHF

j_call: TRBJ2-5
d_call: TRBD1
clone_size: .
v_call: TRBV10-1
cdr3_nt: TGCGCCAGCAGTGAGGCACCTCCGGGACAGGGGACCCAAGAGACCCGGTACTTC
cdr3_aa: CASSEAPPGQGTQETRYF

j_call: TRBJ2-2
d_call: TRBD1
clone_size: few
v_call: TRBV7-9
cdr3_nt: TGTGCCAGCAGCCGACAGGGGTTGAGCACCGGGGAGCTGTTTTTT
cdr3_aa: CASSRQGLSTGELFF

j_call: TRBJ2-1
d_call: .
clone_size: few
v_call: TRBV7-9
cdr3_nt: TGTGCCTTCGGGAGAGATTACTACAATGAGCAGTTCTTC
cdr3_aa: CAFGRDYYNEQFF

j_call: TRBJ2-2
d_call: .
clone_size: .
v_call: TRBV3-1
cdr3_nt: TGTGCCAGCAGCCGTTGGGGAGGACCGAACACCGGGGAGCTGTTTTTT
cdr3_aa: CASSRWGGPNTGELFF

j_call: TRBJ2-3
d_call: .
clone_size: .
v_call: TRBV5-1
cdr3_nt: TGCGCCAGCAGCTTGGGGGGGATCAACACAGATACGCAGTATTTT
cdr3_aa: CASSLGGINTDTQYF

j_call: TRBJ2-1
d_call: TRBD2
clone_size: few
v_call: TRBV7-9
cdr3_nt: TGTGCCAGCAGCTTACGTCCCGGACTAGCGAGTTATAAGTATGAGCAGTTCTTC
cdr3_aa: CASSLRPGLASYKYEQFF

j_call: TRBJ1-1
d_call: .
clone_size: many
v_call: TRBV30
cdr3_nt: TGTGCCTGGAGTGCCGCACTCGGGAACACTGAAGCTTTCTTT
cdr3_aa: CAWSAALGNTEAFF

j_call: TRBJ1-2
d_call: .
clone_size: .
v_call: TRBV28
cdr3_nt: TGTGCCAGCAGTTCGGCAGGGTATGGCTACACCTTC
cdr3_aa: CASSSAGYGYTF

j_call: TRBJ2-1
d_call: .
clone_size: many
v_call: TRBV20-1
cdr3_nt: TGCAGTGCTAGAGACCCGACGGGCGGGAACTTAAATGAGCAGTTCTTC
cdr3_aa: CSARDPTGGNLNEQFF

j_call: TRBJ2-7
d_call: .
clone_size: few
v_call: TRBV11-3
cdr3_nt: TGTGCCAGCAGCTTAGGTTCCGGGGCCTACGAGCAGTACTTC
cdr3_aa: CASSLGSGAYEQYF

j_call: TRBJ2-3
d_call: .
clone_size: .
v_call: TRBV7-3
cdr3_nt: TGTGCCAGCACGGGGCAGGTCCTTATTGGGCAGTATTTT
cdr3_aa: CASTGQVLIGQYF

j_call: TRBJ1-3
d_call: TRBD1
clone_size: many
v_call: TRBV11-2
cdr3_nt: TGTGCCAGCAGCCAATTACGGGACAGGGACAACACCATATATTTT
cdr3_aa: CASSQLRDRDNTIYF

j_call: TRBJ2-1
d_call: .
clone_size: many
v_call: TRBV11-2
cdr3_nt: TGTGCCAGCAGCTCCCGGAAGGAAGGACTGCCCCTCGCCAATGAGCAGTTCTTC
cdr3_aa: CASSSRKEGLPLANEQFF

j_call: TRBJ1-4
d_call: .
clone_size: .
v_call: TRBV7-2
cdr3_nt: TGTGCCAGCAGCCGGGGGGGGGGGGCTAATGAAAAACTGTTTTTT
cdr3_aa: CASSRGGGANEKLFF

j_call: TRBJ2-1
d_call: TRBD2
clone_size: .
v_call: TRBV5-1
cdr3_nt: TGCGCCAGCAGCCCGGGACTAGGAACCATAGGTTACAATGAGCAGTTCTTC
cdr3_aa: CASSPGLGTIGYNEQFF

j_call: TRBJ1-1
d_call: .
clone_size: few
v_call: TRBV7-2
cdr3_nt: TGTGCCAGCAGCTCCTGGTTCCCGAACACTGAAGCTTTCTTT
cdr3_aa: CASSSWFPNTEAFF

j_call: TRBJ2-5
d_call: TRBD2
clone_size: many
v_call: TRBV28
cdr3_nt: TGTGCCAGCAGTTCAGGACTAGCGGGAGAGTCAGTGGCCCAGTACTTC
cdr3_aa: CASSSGLAGESVAQYF

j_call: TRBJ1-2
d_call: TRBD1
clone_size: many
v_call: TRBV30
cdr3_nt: TGTGCCTGGAGTGGGGGACAGGTCCTTAACTATGGCTACACCTTC
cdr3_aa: CAWSGGQVLNYGYTF

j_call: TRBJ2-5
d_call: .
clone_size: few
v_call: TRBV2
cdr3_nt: TGTGCCAGCAGTGAGGGGGTCTGGACCTACCAAGAGACCCAGTACTTC
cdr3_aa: CASSEGVWTYQETQYF

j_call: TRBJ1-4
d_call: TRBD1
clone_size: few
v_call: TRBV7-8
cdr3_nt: TGTGCCAGCAGCTACGGGACAGATAATGAAAAACTGTTTTTT
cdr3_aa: CASSYGTDNEKLFF

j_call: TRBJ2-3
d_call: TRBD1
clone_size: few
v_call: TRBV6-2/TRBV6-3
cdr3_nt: TGTGCCAGCAGCCGAGGACAGGCGCAAGGAGATACGCAGTATTTT
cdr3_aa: CASSRGQAQGDTQYF

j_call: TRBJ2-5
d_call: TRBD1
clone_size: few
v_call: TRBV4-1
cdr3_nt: TGCGCCAGCAGCCAAGGGACAGGGAGAGAGACCCAGTACTTC
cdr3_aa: CASSQGTGRETQYF

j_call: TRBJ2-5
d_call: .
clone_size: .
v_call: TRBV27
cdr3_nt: TGTGCCAGCAGTTTCCAGGGCCCCCAAGAGACCCAGTACTTC
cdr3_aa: CASSFQGPQETQYF

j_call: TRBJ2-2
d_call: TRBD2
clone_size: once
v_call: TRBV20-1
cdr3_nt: TGCAGTGCTAGACTAGCGGGTCTCCGGGAGCTGTTTTTT
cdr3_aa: CSARLAGLRELFF

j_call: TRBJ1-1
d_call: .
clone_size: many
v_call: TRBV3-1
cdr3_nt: TGTGCCAGCAGCCACACCTCAATCTCCCGAAGGGTACCTGAAGCTTTCTTT
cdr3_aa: CASSHTSISRRVPEAFF

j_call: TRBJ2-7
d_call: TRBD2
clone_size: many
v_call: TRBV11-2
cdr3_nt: TGTGCCAGCAGGGGACTAGCGGGAGGCTACTACGAGCAGTACTTC
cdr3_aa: CASRGLAGGYYEQYF

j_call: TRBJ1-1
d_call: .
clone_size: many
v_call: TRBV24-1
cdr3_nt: TGTGCCACCATACTTCGAGCGGGGCTGAACACTGAAGCTTTCTTT
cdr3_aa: CATILRAGLNTEAFF

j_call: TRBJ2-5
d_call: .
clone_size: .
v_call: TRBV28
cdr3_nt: TGTGCCAGCACCCCCTGGGACAGAGTCAGACCGGGACTAGGGTACTTC
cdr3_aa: CASTPWDRVRPGLGYF

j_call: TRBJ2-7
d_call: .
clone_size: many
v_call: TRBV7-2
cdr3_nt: TGTGCCAGCTCCCTAGCCCACTACGAGCAGTACTTC
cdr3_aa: CASSLAHYEQYF

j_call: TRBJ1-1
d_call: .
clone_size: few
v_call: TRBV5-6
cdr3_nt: TGTGCCAGCAGCTTAGGGAGAGGAGTTACTGAAGCTTTCTTT
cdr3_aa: CASSLGRGVTEAFF